The 8 T cell receptor beta chains given below trace back to one sample, sequenced in a study of blood T cell repertoires in COVID-19. Sequenced by immunoSEQ multiplex PCR; TCRdb stores in-frame clones only, minus some. Of roughly 220,000 clones listed, approximately 86% were seen once; the top ten hold 3.8%. The material sequenced was PBMCs or T cells enriched from blood (not recorded which). The source of these receptors is a woman aged 40 to 55 with acute COVID-19.

This chain connects TRBV2 to TRBJ2-7; TRBD1 aligns across 8 bases. The CDR3 spans 15 residues. The J segment lost 0 bases and the V segment lost 2 bases, leaving 3 bases of the junction unmatched. Germline assignment: CDR1 SNHLY and CDR2 FYNNEI. The CDR3 region is CASSEQGASSYEQYF. For the CDR3, the DNA is TGTGCCAGCAGTGAACAGGGGGCGAGCTCCTACGAGCAGTACTTC.

The chain combines TRBV4-1 with TRBJ1-1; TRBD1 agrees at 8 bases. The V gene's germline CDR1 is MGHRA and CDR2 YSYEKL. J lost 6 bases, V lost 3 bases, and 12 bases had no gene match. This CDR3 spans 16 amino acids. The CDR3 protein is CASSHGLDRGIPEAFF. The CDR3 coding sequence is TGCGCCAGCAGCCACGGACTTGACAGGGGAATCCCTGAAGCTTTCTTT.

This rearrangement joins TRBV6-5 to TRBJ2-5; 8 nucleotides line up with TRBD2. Trimming removed 7 bases from V and 1 base from J; junction bases left unmatched: 5. The CDR3 runs to 14 residues. Germline V gene sequence: CDR1 MNHEY, CDR2 SVGAGI. Here the CDR3 DNA reads TGTGCCAGCACTAACGGGAGGGGCCAAGAGACCCAGTACTTC. The encoded protein is CASTNGRGQETQYF.

The CDR3 nucleotides are TGTGCCAGTAGCCTCGGGGGGGATTCACCCCTCCACTTT. It is translated as CASSLGGDSPLHF. The chain combines TRBV19 with TRBJ1-6, with D possibly matching TRBD1 (5 bases). The CDR3 sequence is 13 residues long. Germline values: CDR1 LNHDA, CDR2 SQIVND (reference sequence). Trimming stripped 6 bases from V and 8 bases from J, with 11 bases between.

CDR3 coding DNA: TGTGCCAGCAGCCAGGTCCCACGGGACAGGGGGCGCGCCTCAACTAATGAAAAACTGTTTTTT. Its protein is CASSQVPRDRGRASTNEKLFF. This sequence joins TRBV4-2 and TRBJ1-4; 12 nucleotides agree with TRBD1. The CDR3 length is 21 residues. The germline V gene has CDR1 LGHNA and CDR2 YNFKEQ. V trimming: 3 bases; J trimming: 0 bases; junction bases outside the gene matches: 14.

The chain has TRBV5-6 and TRBJ1-2; D may be TRBD1 (5 bases). The CDR3 is 13 amino acids. Germline V CDR1 and CDR2: SGHDT, YYEEEE. With 2 bases removed from V and 2 bases from J, the gap between germline ends came to 7 bases. DNA of the CDR3: TGTGCCAGCAGCTTAAACAGGAACTATGGCTACACCTTC. Its protein product is CASSLNRNYGYTF.

The chain uses TRBV9 and TRBJ2-5; D may be TRBD2 (6 bases). This CDR3 has 14 amino acids. Looked up from germline, CDR1 is SGDLS and CDR2 is YYNGEE. Trimming cost V 3 bases and J 1 base, with 10 bases left between them. The CDR3 DNA sequence: TGTGCCAGCAGCGGGGTGGGGGGCCAAGAGACCCAGTACTTC. This sequence encodes CASSGVGGQETQYF.

This clone has just one count. The chain joins TRBV5-6 to TRBJ1-1; TRBD1 might be the D (5 bases). The CDR3 spans 15 residues. CDR1 is SGHDT and CDR2 is YYEEEE in the germline V gene. The V gene lost 2 bases and the J gene lost 1 base, with 12 bases spanning the gap. The chain's CDR3 is CASSFREGPNTEAFF. In nucleotides, the CDR3 is TGTGCCAGCAGCTTCCGGGAGGGGCCGAACACTGAAGCTTTCTTT.